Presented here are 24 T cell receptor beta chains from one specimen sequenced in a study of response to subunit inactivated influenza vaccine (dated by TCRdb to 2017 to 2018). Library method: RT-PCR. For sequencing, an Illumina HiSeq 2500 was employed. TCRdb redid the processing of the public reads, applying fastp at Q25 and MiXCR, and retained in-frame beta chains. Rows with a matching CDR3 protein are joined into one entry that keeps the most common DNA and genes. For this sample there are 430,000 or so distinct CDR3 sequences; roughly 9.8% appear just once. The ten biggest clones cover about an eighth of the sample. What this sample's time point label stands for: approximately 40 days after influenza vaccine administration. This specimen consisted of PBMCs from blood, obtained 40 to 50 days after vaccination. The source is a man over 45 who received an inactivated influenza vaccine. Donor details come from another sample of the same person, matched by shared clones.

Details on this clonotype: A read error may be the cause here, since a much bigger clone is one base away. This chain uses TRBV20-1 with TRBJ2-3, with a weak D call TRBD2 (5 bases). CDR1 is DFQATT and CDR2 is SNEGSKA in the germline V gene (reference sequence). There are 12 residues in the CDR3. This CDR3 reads CSAPASIDTQYF. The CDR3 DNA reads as TGCAGCGCTCCTGCTAGCATAGATACGCAGTATTTT.

Written as DNA, the CDR3 is TGTGCCAGCAGTGTCCGGAACAATGAGCAGTTCTTC. As protein: CASSVRNNEQFF. V usage is TRBV2 and J usage is TRBJ2-1, with D uncertain. V lost 4 bases, J lost 5 bases, and 6 bases lay in between. Germline-derived CDR1 and CDR2 are SNHLY and FYNNEI. The CDR3 sequence is 12 residues long.

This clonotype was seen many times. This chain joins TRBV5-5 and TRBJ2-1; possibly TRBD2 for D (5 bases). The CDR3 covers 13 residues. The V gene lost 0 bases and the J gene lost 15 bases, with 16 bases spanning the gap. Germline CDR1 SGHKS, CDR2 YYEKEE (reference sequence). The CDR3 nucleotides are TGTGCCAGCAGCTTGGCAAAGGACTCGCAGTGGTTCTTC. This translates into CASSLAKDSQWFF.

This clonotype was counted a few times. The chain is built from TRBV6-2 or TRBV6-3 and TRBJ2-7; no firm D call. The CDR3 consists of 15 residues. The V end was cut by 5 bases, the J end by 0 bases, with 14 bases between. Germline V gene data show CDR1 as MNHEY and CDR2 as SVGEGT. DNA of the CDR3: TGTGCCAGCAGTGCCTTCCAGCGAACCTCCTACGAGCAGTACTTC. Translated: CASSAFQRTSYEQYF.

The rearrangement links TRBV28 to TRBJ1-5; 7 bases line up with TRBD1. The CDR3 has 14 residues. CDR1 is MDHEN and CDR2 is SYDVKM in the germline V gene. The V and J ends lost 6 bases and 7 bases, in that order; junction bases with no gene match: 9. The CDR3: CASSLTGTLQPQHF. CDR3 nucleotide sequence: TGTGCCAGCAGCCTGACAGGGACGCTGCAGCCCCAGCATTTT.

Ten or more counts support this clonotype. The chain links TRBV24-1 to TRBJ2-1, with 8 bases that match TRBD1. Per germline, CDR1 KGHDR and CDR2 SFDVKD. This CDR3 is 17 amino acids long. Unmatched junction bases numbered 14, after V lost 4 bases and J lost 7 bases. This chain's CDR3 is CATSDTGSRGPLNEQFF. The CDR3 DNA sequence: TGTGCCACCAGTGACACGGGGAGCAGGGGGCCGTTGAATGAGCAGTTCTTC.

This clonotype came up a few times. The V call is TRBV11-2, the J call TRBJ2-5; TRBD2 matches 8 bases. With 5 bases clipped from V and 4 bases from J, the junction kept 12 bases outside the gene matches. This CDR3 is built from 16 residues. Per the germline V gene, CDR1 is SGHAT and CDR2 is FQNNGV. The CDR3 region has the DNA TGTGCCAGCAGCCTCCTTAGCGGGACGGTCCCAGAGACCCAGTACTTC. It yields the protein CASSLLSGTVPETQYF.

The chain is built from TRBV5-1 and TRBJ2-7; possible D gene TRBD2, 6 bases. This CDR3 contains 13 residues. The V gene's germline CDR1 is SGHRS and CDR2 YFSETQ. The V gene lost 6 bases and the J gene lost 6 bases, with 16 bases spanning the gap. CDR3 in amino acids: CASTSNQGLEQYF. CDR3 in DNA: TGCGCCAGCACCAGCAATCAGGGACTCGAGCAGTACTTC.

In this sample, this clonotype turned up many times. CDR3 in DNA: TGTGCCAGCAGTTTCCAACCGGGATTAGGGAGCAGCATAGCCAAAAACATTCAGTACTTC. Translated, it gives CASSFQPGLGSSIAKNIQYF. This chain uses TRBV28 with TRBJ2-4, with D possibly being TRBD2 (5 bases). This CDR3 is 20 amino acids long. Germline-derived CDR1 and CDR2 are MDHEN and SYDVKM. The V end lost 3 bases, the J end lost 0 bases, and 24 bases lay between the germline ends.

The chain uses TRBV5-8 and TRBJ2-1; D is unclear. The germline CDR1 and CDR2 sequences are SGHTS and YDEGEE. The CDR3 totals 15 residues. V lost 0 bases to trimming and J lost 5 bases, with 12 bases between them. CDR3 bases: TGTGCCAGCAGCTTGGTGATTAGCCTGGACAATGAGCAGTTCTTC. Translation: CASSLVISLDNEQFF.

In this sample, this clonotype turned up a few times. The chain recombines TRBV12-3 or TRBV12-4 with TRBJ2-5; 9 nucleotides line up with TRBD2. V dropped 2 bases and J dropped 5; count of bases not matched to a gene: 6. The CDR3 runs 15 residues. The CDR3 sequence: CASSLLAGEGETQYF. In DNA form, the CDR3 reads TGTGCCAGCAGTTTATTAGCGGGGGAAGGGGAGACCCAGTACTTC.

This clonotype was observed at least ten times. The CDR3 sequence is CASSNGEQFF. Written as DNA, the CDR3 is TGTGCCAGCAGTAACGGTGAGCAGTTCTTC. The J gene is TRBJ2-1, the V gene TRBV6-2 or TRBV6-3; D is uncertain. The length of the CDR3 is 10 residues. From germline, CDR1 is MNHEY and CDR2 SVGEGT. Trimming removed 5 bases from V and 9 bases from J, with 5 bases in between.

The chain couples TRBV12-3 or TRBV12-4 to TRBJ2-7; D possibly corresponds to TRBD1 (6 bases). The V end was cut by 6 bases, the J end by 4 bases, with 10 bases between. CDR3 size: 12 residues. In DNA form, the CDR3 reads TGTGCCAGCAGATACAGGGATTACGAGCAGTACTTC. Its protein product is CASRYRDYEQYF.

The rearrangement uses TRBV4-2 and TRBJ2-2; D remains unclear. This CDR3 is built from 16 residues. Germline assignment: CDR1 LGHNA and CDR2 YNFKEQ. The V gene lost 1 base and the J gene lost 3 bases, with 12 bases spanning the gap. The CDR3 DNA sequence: TGTGCCAGCAGCCAAGGATCCATGAGCGACACCGGGGAGCTGTTTTTT. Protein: CASSQGSMSDTGELFF.

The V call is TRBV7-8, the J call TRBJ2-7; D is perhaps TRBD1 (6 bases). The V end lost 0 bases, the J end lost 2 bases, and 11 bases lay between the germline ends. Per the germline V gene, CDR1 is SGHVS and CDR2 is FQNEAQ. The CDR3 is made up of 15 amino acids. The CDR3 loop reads CASSLATGPAYEQYF. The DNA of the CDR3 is TGTGCCAGCAGCTTAGCGACAGGACCAGCCTACGAGCAGTACTTC.

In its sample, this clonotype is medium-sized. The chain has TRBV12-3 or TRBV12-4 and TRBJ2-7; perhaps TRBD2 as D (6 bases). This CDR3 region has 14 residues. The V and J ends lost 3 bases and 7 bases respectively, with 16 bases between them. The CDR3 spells CASSLAAMEGEQYF. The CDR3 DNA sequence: TGTGCCAGCAGTTTGGCGGCTATGGAGGGGGAGCAGTACTTC.

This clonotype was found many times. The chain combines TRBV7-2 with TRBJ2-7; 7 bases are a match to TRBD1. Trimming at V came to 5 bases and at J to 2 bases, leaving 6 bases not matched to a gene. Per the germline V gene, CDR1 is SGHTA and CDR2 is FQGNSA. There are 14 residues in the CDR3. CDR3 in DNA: TGTGCCAGCAGCGTTTACAGGGGAACCTACGAGCAGTACTTC. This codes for CASSVYRGTYEQYF.

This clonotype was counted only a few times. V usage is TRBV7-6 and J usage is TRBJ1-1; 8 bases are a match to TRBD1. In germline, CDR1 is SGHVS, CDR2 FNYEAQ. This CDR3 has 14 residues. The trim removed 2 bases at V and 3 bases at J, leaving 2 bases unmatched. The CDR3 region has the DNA TGTGCCAGCAGCTTATACAGGGGGGACACTGAAGCTTTCTTT. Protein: CASSLYRGDTEAFF.

CDR3 sequence reads: CASSVTGTKRDTQYF. The CDR3 DNA sequence: TGTGCCAGCAGCGTGACCGGGACTAAAAGAGATACGCAGTATTTT. The chain links TRBV9 to TRBJ2-3; TRBD2 aligns across 7 bases. Germline CDR1 SGDLS, CDR2 YYNGEE. Trimming removed 2 bases from V and 5 bases from J; junction bases left unmatched: 8. The CDR3 loop spans 15 amino acids.

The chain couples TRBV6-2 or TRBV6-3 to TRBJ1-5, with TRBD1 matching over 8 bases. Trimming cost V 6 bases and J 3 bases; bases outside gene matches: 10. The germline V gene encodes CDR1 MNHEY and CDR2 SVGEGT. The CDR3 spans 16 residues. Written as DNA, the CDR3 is TGTGCCAGCAGCCTTCGGACAGGGTGGAACAATCAGCCCCAGCATTTT. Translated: CASSLRTGWNNQPQHF.

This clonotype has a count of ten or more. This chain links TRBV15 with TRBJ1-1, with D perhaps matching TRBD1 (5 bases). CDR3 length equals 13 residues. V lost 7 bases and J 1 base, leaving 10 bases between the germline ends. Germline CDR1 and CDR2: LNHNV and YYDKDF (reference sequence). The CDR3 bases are TGTGCCACCAAAGTAGACAGGAACACTGAAGCTTTCTTT. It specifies CATKVDRNTEAFF.

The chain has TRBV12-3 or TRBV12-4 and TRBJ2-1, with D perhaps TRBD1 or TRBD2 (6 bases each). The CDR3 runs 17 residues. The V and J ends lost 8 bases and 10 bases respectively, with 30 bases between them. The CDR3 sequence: CASVPGRGATIPGEQFF. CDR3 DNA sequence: TGTGCCAGCGTCCCCGGAAGGGGGGCTACAATTCCGGGGGAGCAGTTCTTC.

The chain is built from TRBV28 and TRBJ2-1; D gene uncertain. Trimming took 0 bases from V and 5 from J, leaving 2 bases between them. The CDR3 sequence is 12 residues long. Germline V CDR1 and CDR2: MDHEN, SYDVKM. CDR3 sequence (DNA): TGTGCCAGCAGTTTATGGAACAATGAGCAGTTCTTC. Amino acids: CASSLWNNEQFF.

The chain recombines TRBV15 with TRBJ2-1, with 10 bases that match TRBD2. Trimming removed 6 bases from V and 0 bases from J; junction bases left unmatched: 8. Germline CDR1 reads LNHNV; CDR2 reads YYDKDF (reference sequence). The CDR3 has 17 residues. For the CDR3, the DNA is TGTGCCACCAGGCCTAGCGGGGGAAAAATCTCCTACAATGAGCAGTTCTTC. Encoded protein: CATRPSGGKISYNEQFF. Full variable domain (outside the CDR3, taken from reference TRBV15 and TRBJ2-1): DAMVIQNPRYQVTQFGKPVTLSCSQTLNHNVMYWYQQKSSQAPKLLFHYYDKDFNNEADTPDNFQSRRPNTSFCFLDIRSPGLGDTAMYLCATRPSGGKISYNEQFFGPGTRLTVL.